These 13 T cell receptor beta chains were all obtained from the same sample, sequenced in a study of T cell responses to AZD1222 COVID-19 vaccine. Produced via immunoSEQ multiplex PCR; TCRdb's table is partial and in-frame only. The repertoire holds 100,000 to 130,000 clones, with about 90% as singletons. The sample consisted of peripheral blood, taken on day 0 of AZD1222 vaccination. These receptors were taken from an adult in good health.

This clone was picked up many times. The chain employs TRBV28 and TRBJ2-2; D is uncertain. In germline, CDR1 is MDHEN, CDR2 SYDVKM. This CDR3 has 17 amino acids. The V and J ends lost 3 bases and 9 bases respectively, with 23 bases between them. CDR3 nucleotide sequence: TGTGCCAGCAGTTTGGTTCATTGGGATCATCCCGTTAGGGAGCTGTTTTTT. The encoded protein is CASSLVHWDHPVRELFF.

The chain links TRBV14 to TRBJ2-1, with 9 bases that match TRBD1. The germline CDR1 and CDR2 sequences are SGHDN and FVKESK. V trimming: 6 bases; J trimming: 6 bases; junction bases outside the gene matches: 9. This CDR3 region has 15 residues. The CDR3 reads CASRHPGQGGNEQFF. As DNA, the CDR3 is TGTGCCAGCAGACATCCGGGACAGGGAGGCAATGAGCAGTTCTTC. Full variable domain (outside the CDR3, taken from reference TRBV14 and TRBJ2-1): EAGVTQFPSHSVIEKGQTVTLRCDPISGHDNLYWYRRVMGKEIKFLLHFVKESKQDESGMPNNRFLAERTGGTYSTLKVQPAELEDSGVYFCASRHPGQGGNEQFFGPGTRLTVL.

V and J are TRBV7-9 and TRBJ1-2; TRBD1 might be the D (5 bases). V was trimmed by 1 base and J by 7 bases, leaving 10 bases between them. Germline CDR1 and CDR2: SEHNR and FQNEAQ (reference sequence). This CDR3 is 13 amino acids long. This CDR3 reads CASSLGQLRGYTF. In DNA form, the CDR3 reads TGTGCCAGCAGCTTAGGACAGTTACGTGGCTACACCTTC.

The chain joins TRBV7-2 to TRBJ2-7; 10 bases fit TRBD1. The ends lost 5 bases at V and 2 bases at J; junction bases unmatched: 9. From germline, CDR1 is SGHTA and CDR2 FQGNSA. This CDR3 has 16 amino acids. The CDR3 sequence is CASSPSGTGDPYEQYF. CDR3 nucleotide sequence: TGTGCCAGCAGCCCGTCCGGGACAGGGGACCCCTACGAGCAGTACTTC.

The rearrangement joins TRBV19 to TRBJ2-1; 9 nucleotides agree with TRBD2. This CDR3 comprises 17 residues. Germline trimming cut 7 bases from V and 4 bases from J; bases unmatched to any gene: 14. From germline, CDR1 is LNHDA and CDR2 SQIVND (reference sequence). The CDR3 is CASKVTAGGLLYNEQFF. The CDR3 nucleotides read TGTGCCAGTAAGGTGACAGCGGGAGGACTTTTGTACAATGAGCAGTTCTTC.

A single count supports this clone. The chain recombines TRBV7-2 with TRBJ1-5; possible D gene TRBD1, 6 bases. CDR3 length: 16 residues. Trimming left V 5 bases short and J 3 bases short, with 17 bases between. The germline V gene has CDR1 SGHTA and CDR2 FQGNSA. The DNA for the CDR3 is TGTGCCAGCAGCCCCCTAGGCGGGGGGCACAATCAGCCCCAGCATTTT. Its translation: CASSPLGGGHNQPQHF.

The rearrangement links TRBV6-5 to TRBJ2-7, with TRBD2 matching over 14 bases. Germline loops: CDR1 MNHEY, CDR2 SVGAGI. J was trimmed by 3 bases and V by 6 bases; bases with no gene match: 4. CDR3 size: 15 residues. The CDR3 here is CASRRGTSGSYEQYF. The CDR3 DNA sequence: TGTGCCAGCAGACGCGGGACTAGCGGGAGCTACGAGCAGTACTTC.

The V gene is TRBV5-1, the J gene TRBJ1-2, with D perhaps matching TRBD1 (6 bases). Looked up from germline, CDR1 is SGHRS and CDR2 is YFSETQ. The CDR3 runs to 15 residues. V was cut by 2 bases and J by 3 bases, with 14 bases left in between. The CDR3 is CASSFSFGGHYGYTF. DNA for the CDR3: TGCGCCAGCAGCTTTAGTTTCGGGGGGCACTATGGCTACACCTTC.

The chain uses TRBV7-2 and TRBJ2-7; TRBD1 aligns across 9 bases. After removal of 4 bases from V and 2 bases from J, the junction contained 3 bases not matched to a gene. This CDR3 has 14 amino acids. Germline V CDR1 and CDR2: SGHTA, FQGNSA. The CDR3 protein is CASSWGQGAYEQYF. The CDR3, as DNA: TGTGCCAGCAGCTGGGGACAGGGAGCCTACGAGCAGTACTTC.

CDR3: CASSGDRNYGYTF. Here the CDR3 DNA reads TGTGCCAGCAGTGGGGACAGGAACTATGGCTACACCTTC. The rearrangement uses TRBV9 and TRBJ1-2; 8 nucleotides agree with TRBD1. From germline, CDR1 is SGDLS and CDR2 YYNGEE. This CDR3 contains 13 residues. The junction had 2 bases not matched to a gene; V was cut back by 5 bases and J by 2 bases.

V usage is TRBV5-6 and J usage is TRBJ1-6; the D is unclear. The CDR3 has 15 amino acids. CDR1 is SGHDT and CDR2 is YYEEEE in the germline V gene. V lost 0 bases and J 7 bases, leaving 11 bases between the germline ends. DNA of the CDR3: TGTGCCAGCAGCTTGGGGGTCGCAGGAAATTCACCCCTCCACTTT. Its translation is CASSLGVAGNSPLHF.

The V call is TRBV24-1, the J call TRBJ2-5; TRBD1 matches at 8 bases. Germline V lookup: CDR1 KGHDR, CDR2 SFDVKD. Trimming took 3 bases from V and 5 from J; bases not matched to a gene: 10. The CDR3 contains 16 residues. The CDR3 is CATSDAAAGGRETQYF. Here the CDR3 DNA reads TGTGCCACCAGTGATGCGGCCGCAGGGGGCAGGGAGACCCAGTACTTC.

This sequence joins TRBV30 and TRBJ2-2; no clear D. This CDR3 is 14 amino acids long. The germline V and J ends were trimmed by 5 bases and 0 bases, with 10 bases remaining between them. Germline CDR1 GTSNPN, CDR2 SVGIG (reference sequence). CDR3 sequence reads: CAWENHANTGELFF. The DNA of the CDR3 is TGTGCCTGGGAGAACCACGCGAACACCGGGGAGCTGTTTTTT.